This entry is about one TCR beta chain. Its target is unknown. This sample was taken from a study of beta chain features in type 1 diabetes. Study-wide results and limits: When VDJ junctions were examined, type 1 diabetes patients showed fewer insertions and more deletions. People with Type 1 diabetes carried modestly yet significantly shorter TCRB CDR3s in all four CD4+ subsets. In the patient group, naive, central memory and Treg TCRB repertoires seemed more alike than in the healthy donor group. PCR might favor shorter templates, equally in patients and controls. Sequencing used cDNA, and cells with high TCR expression could therefore be over-represented.

Sequenced material consisted of expressed TCRB transcripts (all of the isolated RNA was reverse transcribed). Sequencing was performed with immunoSEQ multiplex PCR; in TCRdb, only in-frame clones are kept and a portion is missing. This table holds a few hundred thousand clones, around 21% found once. Germline loops: CDR1 SGDLS, CDR2 YYNGEE. The CDR3 runs 14 residues. Trimming cost V 0 bases and J 6 bases, with 10 bases left between them. The chain is built from TRBV9 and TRBJ2-1, with unresolved D. Sequencing used naive CD4+ T cells from blood. The clonotype was recovered from a woman aged 40 to 50 with type 1 diabetes. The CDR3 reads CASSVAVQSNEQFF. The CDR3 DNA sequence: TGTGCCAGCAGCGTAGCTGTACAGTCCAATGAGCAGTTCTTC. The entire variable domain, with the rest obtained from reference TRBV9 and TRBJ2-1, is as follows: DSGVTQTPKHLITATGQRVTLRCSPRSGDLSVYWYQQSLDQGLQFLIQYYNGEERAKGNILERFSAQQFPDLHSELNLSSLELGDSALYFCASSVAVQSNEQFFGPGTRLTVL.